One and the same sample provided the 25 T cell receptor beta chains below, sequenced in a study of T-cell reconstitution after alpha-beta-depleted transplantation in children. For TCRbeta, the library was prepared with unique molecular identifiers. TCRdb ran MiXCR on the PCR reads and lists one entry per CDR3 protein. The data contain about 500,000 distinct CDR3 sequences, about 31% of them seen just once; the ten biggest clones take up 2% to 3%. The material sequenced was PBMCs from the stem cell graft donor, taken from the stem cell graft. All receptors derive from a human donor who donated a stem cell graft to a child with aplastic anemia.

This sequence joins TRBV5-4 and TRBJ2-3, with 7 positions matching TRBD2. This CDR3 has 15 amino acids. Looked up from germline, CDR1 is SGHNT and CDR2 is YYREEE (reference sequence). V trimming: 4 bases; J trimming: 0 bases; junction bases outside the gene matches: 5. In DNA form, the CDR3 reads TGTGCCAGCAGCGCATGGACTAGAAGCACAGATACGCAGTATTTT. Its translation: CASSAWTRSTDTQYF.

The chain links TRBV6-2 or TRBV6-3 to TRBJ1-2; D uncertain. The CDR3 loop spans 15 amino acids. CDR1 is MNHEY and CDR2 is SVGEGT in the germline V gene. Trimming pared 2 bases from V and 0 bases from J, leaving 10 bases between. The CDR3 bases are TGTGCCAGCAGTTACGGCGTCAGTACTAACTATGGCTACACCTTC. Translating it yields CASSYGVSTNYGYTF.

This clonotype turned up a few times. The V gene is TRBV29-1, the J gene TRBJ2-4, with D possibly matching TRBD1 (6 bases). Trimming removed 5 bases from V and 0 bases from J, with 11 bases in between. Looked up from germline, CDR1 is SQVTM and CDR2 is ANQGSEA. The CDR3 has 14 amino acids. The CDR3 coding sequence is TGCAGCGTTAGCTCAGGGGTAGCCAAAAACATTCAGTACTTC. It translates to CSVSSGVAKNIQYF.

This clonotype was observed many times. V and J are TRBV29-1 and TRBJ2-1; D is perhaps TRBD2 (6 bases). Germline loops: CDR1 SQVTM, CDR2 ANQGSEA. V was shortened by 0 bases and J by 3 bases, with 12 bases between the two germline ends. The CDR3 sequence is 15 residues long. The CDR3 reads CSVEDGGRFYNEQFF. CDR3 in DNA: TGCAGCGTTGAAGATGGGGGGAGATTCTACAATGAGCAGTTCTTC.

The CDR3 region has the DNA TGTGCCAGCAACCATGGCGGGGACAGATTTGTTGACTATGGCTACACCTTC. This sequence encodes CASNHGGDRFVDYGYTF. The chain has TRBV6-2 or TRBV6-3 and TRBJ1-2, with 7 bases fitting TRBD1. With 7 bases clipped from V and 3 bases from J, the junction kept 17 bases outside the gene matches. Germline V lookup: CDR1 MNHEY, CDR2 SVGEGT. The CDR3 consists of 17 residues.

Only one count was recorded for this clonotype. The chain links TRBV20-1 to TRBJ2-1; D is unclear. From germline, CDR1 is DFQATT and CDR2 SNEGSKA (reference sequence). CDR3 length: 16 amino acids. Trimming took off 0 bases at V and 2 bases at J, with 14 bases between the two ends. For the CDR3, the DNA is TGCAGTGCTAGAGATCCAAGACCGTCAACCTACAATGAGCAGTTCTTC. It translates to CSARDPRPSTYNEQFF.

Here the CDR3 reads CSAAGDGNTIYF. The CDR3 nucleotides are TGCAGTGCGGCAGGGGATGGAAACACCATATATTTT. The rearrangement joins TRBV20-1 to TRBJ1-3; TRBD1 is a possible D gene (6 bases). Trimming cost V 6 bases and J 3 bases, with 9 bases left between them. The CDR3 is 12 amino acids. The germline V gene has CDR1 DFQATT and CDR2 SNEGSKA (reference sequence).

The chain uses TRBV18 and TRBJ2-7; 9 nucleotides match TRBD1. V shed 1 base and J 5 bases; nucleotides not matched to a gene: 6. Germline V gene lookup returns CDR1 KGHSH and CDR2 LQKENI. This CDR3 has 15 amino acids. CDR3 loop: CASSPRTGADNEQYF. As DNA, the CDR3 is TGTGCCAGCTCACCACGGACAGGGGCAGATAACGAGCAGTACTTC.

CDR3 DNA: TGTGCCAGCAGTTACGGGGGCAGGGGTGAAATGGTAACCGGGGAGCTGTTTTTT. The encoded protein is CASSYGGRGEMVTGELFF. This rearrangement joins TRBV6-5 to TRBJ2-2; D may be TRBD1 (6 bases). V was trimmed by 2 bases and J by 5 bases, leaving 21 bases between them. This CDR3 contains 18 residues. Germline lookup yields CDR1 MNHEY and CDR2 SVGAGI.

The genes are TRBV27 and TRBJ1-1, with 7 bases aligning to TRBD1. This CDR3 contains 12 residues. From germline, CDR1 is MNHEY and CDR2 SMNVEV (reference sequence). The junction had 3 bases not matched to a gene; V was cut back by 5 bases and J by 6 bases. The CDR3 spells CASSQGGAEAFF. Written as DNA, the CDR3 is TGTGCCAGCAGTCAGGGGGGAGCTGAAGCTTTCTTT.

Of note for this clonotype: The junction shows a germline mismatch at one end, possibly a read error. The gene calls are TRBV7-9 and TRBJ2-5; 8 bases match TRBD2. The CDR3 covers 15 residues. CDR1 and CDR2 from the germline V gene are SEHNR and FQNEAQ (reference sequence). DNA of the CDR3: TGTGCCAGCGGTTTCGGGGGGGGAAACCAGGAGACCCAGTACTTC. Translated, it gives CASGFGGGNQETQYF.

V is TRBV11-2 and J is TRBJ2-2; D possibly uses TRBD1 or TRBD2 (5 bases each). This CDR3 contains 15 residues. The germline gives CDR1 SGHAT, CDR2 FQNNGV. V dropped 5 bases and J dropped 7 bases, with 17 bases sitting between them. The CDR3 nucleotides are TGTGCCAGCAGCCCTCCCGGCAGGGACCACGGGGAGCTGTTTTTT. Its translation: CASSPPGRDHGELFF.

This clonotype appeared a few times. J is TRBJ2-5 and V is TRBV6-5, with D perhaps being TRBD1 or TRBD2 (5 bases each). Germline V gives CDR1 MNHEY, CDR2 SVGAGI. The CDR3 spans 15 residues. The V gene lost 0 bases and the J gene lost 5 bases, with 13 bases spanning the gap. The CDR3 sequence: CASSYSNGALETQYF. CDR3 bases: TGTGCCAGCAGTTACTCGAACGGGGCTTTGGAGACCCAGTACTTC.

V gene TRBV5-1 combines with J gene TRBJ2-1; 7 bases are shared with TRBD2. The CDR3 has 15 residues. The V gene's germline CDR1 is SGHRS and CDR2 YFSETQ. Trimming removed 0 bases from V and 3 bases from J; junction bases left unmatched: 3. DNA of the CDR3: TGCGCCAGCAGCTTGGGACGGACTAGCTACAATGAGCAGTTCTTC. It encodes CASSLGRTSYNEQFF.

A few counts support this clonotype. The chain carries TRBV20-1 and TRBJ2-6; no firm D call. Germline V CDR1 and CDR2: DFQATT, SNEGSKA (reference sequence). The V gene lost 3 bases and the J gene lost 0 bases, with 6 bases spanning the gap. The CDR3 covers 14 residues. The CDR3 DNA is TGCAGTGCTAGTACTGACTCTGGGGCCAACGTCCTGACTTTC. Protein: CSASTDSGANVLTF.

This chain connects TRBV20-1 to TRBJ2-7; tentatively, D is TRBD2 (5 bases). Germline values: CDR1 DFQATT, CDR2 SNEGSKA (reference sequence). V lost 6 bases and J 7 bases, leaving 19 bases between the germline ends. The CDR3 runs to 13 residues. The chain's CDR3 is CSAHPAGWGEQYF. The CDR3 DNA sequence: TGCAGTGCCCATCCGGCGGGCTGGGGAGAGCAGTACTTC.

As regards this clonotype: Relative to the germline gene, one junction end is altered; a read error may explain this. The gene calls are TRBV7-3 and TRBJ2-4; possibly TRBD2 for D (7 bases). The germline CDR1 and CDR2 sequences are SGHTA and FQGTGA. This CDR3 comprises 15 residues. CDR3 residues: CASSPQRDKQNMQYF. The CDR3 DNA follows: TGTGCCAGCAGCCCCCAGCGGGACAAACAAAACATGCAGTACTTC.

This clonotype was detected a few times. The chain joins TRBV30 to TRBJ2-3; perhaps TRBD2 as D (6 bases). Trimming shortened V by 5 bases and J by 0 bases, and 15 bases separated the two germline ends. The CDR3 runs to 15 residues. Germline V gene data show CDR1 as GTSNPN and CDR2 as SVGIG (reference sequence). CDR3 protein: CAWLRGKISTDTQYF. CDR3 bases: TGTGCCTGGCTTCGGGGGAAAATTAGCACAGATACGCAGTATTTT.

Written as DNA, the CDR3 is TGTGCCAGTAGTATCGGGGGACAGGGGGGGATCTACGAGCAGTACTTC. The encoded protein is CASSIGGQGGIYEQYF. This chain links TRBV19 with TRBJ2-7, with TRBD1 identical over 11 bases. The CDR3 has 16 residues. With 3 bases clipped from V and 3 bases from J, the junction kept 7 bases outside the gene matches. Germline lookup yields CDR1 LNHDA and CDR2 SQIVND (reference sequence).

CDR3: CASSLEARGSYGYTF. DNA for the CDR3: TGCGCCAGCAGCTTGGAGGCGAGAGGAAGCTATGGCTACACCTTC. This chain connects TRBV5-1 to TRBJ1-2, with D unclear. Germline V gives CDR1 SGHRS, CDR2 YFSETQ. The germline V and J ends were trimmed by 0 bases and 4 bases, with 13 bases remaining between them. The length of the CDR3 is 15 residues.

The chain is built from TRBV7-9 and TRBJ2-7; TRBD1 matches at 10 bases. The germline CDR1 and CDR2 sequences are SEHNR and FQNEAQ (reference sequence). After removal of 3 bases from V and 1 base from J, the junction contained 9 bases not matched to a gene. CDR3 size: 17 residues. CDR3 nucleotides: TGTGCCAGCAGCTTCCGGGGAGGGGGACAGGGGTCCTACGAGCAGTACTTC. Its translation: CASSFRGGGQGSYEQYF.

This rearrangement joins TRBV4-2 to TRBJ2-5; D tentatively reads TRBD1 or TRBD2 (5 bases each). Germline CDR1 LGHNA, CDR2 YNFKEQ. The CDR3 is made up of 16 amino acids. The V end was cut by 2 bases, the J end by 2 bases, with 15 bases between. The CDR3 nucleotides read TGTGCCAGCAGCCAATCCCTGGGGGTGGGACAAGAGACCCAGTACTTC. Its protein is CASSQSLGVGQETQYF.

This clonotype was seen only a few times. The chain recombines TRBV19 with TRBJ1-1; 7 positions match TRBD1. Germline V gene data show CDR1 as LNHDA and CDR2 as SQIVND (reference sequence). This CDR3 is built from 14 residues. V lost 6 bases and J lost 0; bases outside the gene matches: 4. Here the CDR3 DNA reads TGTGCCAGTAGAAAGGGGGCTTTGAACACTGAAGCTTTCTTT. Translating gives CASRKGALNTEAFF.

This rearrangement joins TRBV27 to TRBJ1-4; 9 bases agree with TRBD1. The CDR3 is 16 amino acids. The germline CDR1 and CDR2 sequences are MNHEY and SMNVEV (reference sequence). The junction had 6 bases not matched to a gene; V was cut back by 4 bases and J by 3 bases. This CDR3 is CASSYRGRRSNEKLFF. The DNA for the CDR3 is TGTGCCAGCAGTTACAGGGGGCGCAGGTCTAATGAAAAACTGTTTTTT.

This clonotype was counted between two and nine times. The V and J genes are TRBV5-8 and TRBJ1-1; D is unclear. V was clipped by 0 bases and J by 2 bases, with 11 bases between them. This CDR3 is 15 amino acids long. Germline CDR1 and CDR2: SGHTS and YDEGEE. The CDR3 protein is CASSLDLPGNTEAFF. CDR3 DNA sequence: TGTGCCAGCAGCTTGGATCTTCCGGGAAACACTGAAGCTTTCTTT.